This T cell receptor beta chain was captured in a study of beta chain features in type 1 diabetes. Study-level information: What patients shared with healthy donors was a similar profile of age, gender and cell yields.

Comments on this clone: Its antigen is not identified.

The isolated RNA, all of it, was reverse transcribed, so expressed TCRB transcripts were what got sequenced. Some clones are missing from TCRdb's copy, which holds only in-frame ones; the method was immunoSEQ multiplex PCR. In the table there are roughly 730,000 clones, roughly 13% of which are singletons. Cells sorted by CD45RO/CCR7/CD25/CD127/CD95/CD27 comprised CD4+ naive, central memory, regulatory and stem cell-like memory cells. General study points: Fewer insertions but more deletions were seen at VDJ junctions in type 1 diabetes patients. People with Type 1 diabetes carried modestly yet significantly shorter TCRB CDR3s in all four CD4+ subsets. Any HLA-type effect on TCRB rearrangement remained unresolved here.

Germline V gene sequence: CDR1 SQVTM, CDR2 ANQGSEA. This CDR3 has 16 residues. V was shortened by 2 bases and J by 2 bases, with 16 bases between the two germline ends. The source material was naive CD4+ T cells from blood. V is TRBV29-1 and J is TRBJ2-1; D is unresolved. The receptor comes from a man aged 18 to 35 with type 1 diabetes. In DNA form, the CDR3 reads TGCAGCGTTGAACTGGTCTTAGGACCTACCTACAATGAGCAGTTCTTC. Amino acid sequence: CSVELVLGPTYNEQFF.